One T cell receptor beta chain is described in this entry. This record belongs to a study of blood T cell repertoires in COVID-19. Study-level information: Samples came from the United States, Italy and Spain, spanning acute and convalescent COVID-19. Sources were T cells, B-cell-depleted T cells, or PBMCs; the material itself was cDNA or gDNA.

V lost 3 bases, J lost 7 bases, and 10 bases lay in between. This CDR3 spans 14 amino acids. Germline-derived CDR1 and CDR2 are MDHEN and SYDVKM. Source study methods: Amplification of reference gene primers provided the estimated nucleated cell counts. Method: immunoSEQ multiplex PCR; TCRdb's copy keeps in-frame clones and lacks some. The V and J calls and the clone size are those of that table, but D and trimming were determined from the DNA. The sample holds about 110,000 clones; 80% to 85% are singletons and the top ten take over 35%. This receptor was identified in an elderly man with acute or convalescent COVID-19. V usage is TRBV28 and J usage is TRBJ1-6; tentatively, D is TRBD1 (5 bases). The specimen was peripheral blood. This CDR3 reads CASSFGAGNSPLHF. In DNA form, the CDR3 reads TGTGCCAGCAGTTTTGGGGCAGGGAATTCACCCCTCCACTTT.